Each of the 16 T cell receptor beta chains below was sequenced from the same sample in a study of blood T cell repertoires in COVID-19 (dated by TCRdb to about 2020). Library prep was done by the immunoSEQ multiplex PCR assay. The source is immuneACCESS, and TCRdb retained only in-frame sequences with V and J called. Part of the clones is not carried over; for the studies checked, unresolved V genes explain less than half of this, and the remainder is unexplained. The table for this sample lists about 200,000 clones; over 75% of them were counted only once. The ten largest account for roughly a sixth of the sample. Sequenced: peripheral blood. The receptors originated from a man aged 50 to 60 with COVID-19, enrolled during active disease.

V is TRBV5-1 and J is TRBJ2-1, with D possibly TRBD2 on 6 matching bases. Trimming left V 1 base short and J 9 bases short, with 11 bases between. This CDR3 has 13 residues. Germline V gene lookup returns CDR1 SGHRS and CDR2 YFSETQ. For the CDR3, the DNA is TGCGCCAGCAGCTTGACGGGAGAGGTTGAGCAGTTCTTC. It translates to CASSLTGEVEQFF.

The genes are TRBV3-1 (or the pseudogene TRBV3-2) and TRBJ1-1, with 11 bases identical to TRBD1. The CDR3 is 17 amino acids. J was trimmed by 0 bases and V by 4 bases; bases with no gene match: 7. The germline gives CDR1 LGHDT, CDR2 YNNKEL (reference sequence). CDR3 sequence: CASSPGTGGFVNTEAFF. Written as DNA, the CDR3 is TGTGCCAGCAGCCCTGGGACAGGGGGATTTGTGAACACTGAAGCTTTCTTT.

The chain joins TRBV30 to TRBJ2-7; D ambiguous. The CDR3 consists of 12 residues. V shed 2 bases and J shed 1 base, with 6 bases lying between them. Germline assignment: CDR1 GTSNPN and CDR2 SVGIG (reference sequence). CDR3 DNA sequence: TGTGCCTGGAGTCCACTGTCCTACGAGCAGTACTTC. This translates into CAWSPLSYEQYF.

This clone was picked up one time. V usage is TRBV6-5 and J usage is TRBJ1-2; possible D gene TRBD1, 6 bases. From germline, CDR1 is MNHEY and CDR2 SVGAGI. Trimming took off 0 bases at V and 6 bases at J, with 11 bases between the two ends. The CDR3 has 14 amino acids. The CDR3, as DNA: TGTGCCAGCAGTTACTCGTGGGGGCTCAATGGCTACACCTTC. It translates to CASSYSWGLNGYTF.

This chain links TRBV27 with TRBJ1-6; a possible D gene is TRBD1 (6 bases). This CDR3 region has 18 residues. The germline V gene encodes CDR1 MNHEY and CDR2 SMNVEV (reference sequence). Trimming shortened V by 0 bases and J by 7 bases, and 19 bases separated the two germline ends. The CDR3, as DNA: TGTGCCAGCAGTTTATCCGCGGGGGCAGGGGTGTTGAATTCACCCCTCCACTTT. Its translation is CASSLSAGAGVLNSPLHF.

This sequence joins TRBV6-5 and TRBJ1-1; perhaps TRBD1 as D (6 bases). This CDR3 is 13 amino acids long. V shed 7 bases and J shed 5 bases, with 14 bases lying between them. Germline V gene sequence: CDR1 MNHEY, CDR2 SVGAGI. For the CDR3, the DNA is TGTGCCAGCACTATACAGGGAAGGACTGAAGCTTTCTTT. Translated, it gives CASTIQGRTEAFF.

The chain links TRBV19 to TRBJ1-1; TRBD1 might be the D (5 bases). Germline V gives CDR1 LNHDA, CDR2 SQIVND (reference sequence). With 9 bases removed from V and 4 bases from J, the gap between germline ends came to 21 bases. The CDR3 consists of 15 residues. The CDR3 region is CASFREGSEFTEAFF. The CDR3 DNA is TGTGCCAGCTTTCGGGAGGGGAGCGAGTTCACTGAAGCTTTCTTT. Based on the CDR3 plus reference TRBV19 and TRBJ1-1, the full variable domain is DGGITQSPKYLFRKEGQNVTLSCEQNLNHDAMYWYRQDPGQGLRLIYYSQIVNDFQKGDIAEGYSVSREKKESFPLTVTSAQKNPTAFYLCASFREGSEFTEAFFGQGTRLTVV.

The rearrangement links TRBV6-5 to TRBJ1-1; D gene ambiguous. Germline assignment: CDR1 MNHEY and CDR2 SVGAGI. CDR3 length: 12 amino acids. V lost 6 bases to trimming and J lost 2 bases, with 7 bases between them. The CDR3 spells CASRKHNTEAFF. CDR3 nucleotides: TGTGCCAGCAGAAAACACAACACTGAAGCTTTCTTT.

J is TRBJ1-1 and V is TRBV7-8; no definite D call. V lost 5 bases to trimming and J lost 3 bases, with 13 bases between them. This CDR3 comprises 14 residues. Germline values: CDR1 SGHVS, CDR2 FQNEAQ. CDR3: CASSLRGRDTEAFF. As DNA, the CDR3 is TGTGCCAGCAGCCTACGTGGTCGGGACACTGAAGCTTTCTTT. The full variable domain, completed using reference TRBV7-8 and TRBJ1-1, is GAGVSQSPRYKVAKRGQDVALRCDPISGHVSLFWYQQALGQGPEFLTYFQNEAQLDKSGLPSDRFFAERPEGSVSTLKIQRTQQEDSAVYLCASSLRGRDTEAFFGQGTRLTVV.

This chain connects TRBV15 to TRBJ1-2; D gene ambiguous. V gave up 6 bases and J gave up 7 bases, with 21 bases separating them. Germline loops: CDR1 LNHNV, CDR2 YYDKDF (reference sequence). The CDR3 has 15 residues. The CDR3 spells CATSNGQPAVSGYTF. DNA for the CDR3: TGTGCCACCAGTAATGGGCAACCAGCCGTCTCTGGCTACACCTTC.

The chain couples TRBV5-6 to TRBJ2-1; 7 bases align to TRBD1. The CDR3 extends over 15 amino acids. Unmatched junction bases numbered 8, after V lost 6 bases and J lost 2 bases. From germline, CDR1 is SGHDT and CDR2 YYEEEE. The CDR3 DNA reads TGTGCCAGCACCGAGACAGGGCGCCCCTACAATGAGCAGTTCTTC. Amino acid sequence: CASTETGRPYNEQFF. The whole variable domain, filled in from reference TRBV5-6 and TRBJ2-1, reads DAGVTQSPTHLIKTRGQQVTLRCSPKSGHDTVSWYQQALGQGPQFIFQYYEEEERQRGNFPDRFSGHQFPNYSSELNVNALLLGDSALYLCASTETGRPYNEQFFGPGTRLTVL.

This clone was seen once. The V call is TRBV5-1, the J call TRBJ2-7; 13 nucleotides align to TRBD2. V lost 0 bases and J lost 3; bases outside the gene matches: 6. The CDR3 sequence is 17 residues long. CDR1 SGHRS and CDR2 YFSETQ come from the germline V gene. The CDR3 protein is CASSLVAGTSGNYEQYF. CDR3 sequence (DNA): TGCGCCAGCAGCTTGGTGGCCGGGACTAGCGGGAACTACGAGCAGTACTTC.

The rearrangement links TRBV7-3 to TRBJ2-7, with D possibly being TRBD2 (5 bases). Per the germline V gene, CDR1 is SGHTA and CDR2 is FQGTGA. The CDR3 runs 15 residues. The ends were cut back, 5 bases at V and 0 bases at J, with 14 bases in the middle. The CDR3 region is CASSPWTGSSYEQYF. Written as DNA, the CDR3 is TGTGCCAGCAGCCCTTGGACGGGGAGCTCCTACGAGCAGTACTTC.

This clone was observed a single time. The chain has TRBV24-1 and TRBJ1-2; D unclear. This CDR3 contains 12 residues. The V end lost 2 bases, the J end lost 5 bases, and 5 bases lay between the germline ends. CDR1 is KGHDR, CDR2 SFDVKD, per germline. CDR3 in amino acids: CATSDWEYGYTF. CDR3 coding DNA: TGTGCCACCAGTGATTGGGAGTATGGCTACACCTTC.

The chain recombines TRBV6-1 with TRBJ1-5; D is perhaps TRBD1 (5 bases). The CDR3 contains 14 residues. Germline CDR1 and CDR2: MNHNS and SASEGT. The V gene lost 6 bases and the J gene lost 3 bases, with 12 bases spanning the gap. Here the CDR3 reads CASSKTDPNQPQHF. The CDR3 nucleotides read TGTGCCAGCAGCAAGACAGACCCCAATCAGCCCCAGCATTTT.

This chain links TRBV30 with TRBJ2-5; maybe TRBD2 (7 bases). V lost 4 bases, J lost 1 base, and 16 bases lay in between. Germline CDR1 reads GTSNPN; CDR2 reads SVGIG (reference sequence). There are 15 residues in the CDR3. For the CDR3, the DNA is TGTGCCTGGACATTGGGGGGGGCTAGCCAAGAGACCCAGTACTTC. Encoded protein: CAWTLGGASQETQYF.